These 26 T cell receptor beta chains were all obtained from the same sample, sequenced in a study of OX40 agonist ivuxolimab in advanced cancers. The data were produced by immunoSEQ multiplex PCR, yet TCRdb's version contains in-frame clones alone and is incomplete. The sample carries some 45,000 clones, 80% to 90% recorded once. The specimen comprised CD4+ or CD8+ T cells sorted from blood, sampled in a trial of the OX40 agonist ivuxolimab. The receptor set was obtained from an adult with an advanced solid tumor such as melanoma, head and neck, liver or kidney cancer.

This clone was recorded only once. This chain connects TRBV7-2 to TRBJ2-7, with D perhaps TRBD2 (5 bases). The V gene's germline CDR1 is SGHTA and CDR2 FQGNSA. This CDR3 region has 13 residues. V lost 3 bases and J lost 2, with 8 bases in between. DNA for the CDR3: TGTGCCAGCAGCTTCGGGGAGACCTACGAGCAGTACTTC. Protein sequence: CASSFGETYEQYF.

The chain uses TRBV30 and TRBJ1-1; D not certain. Germline loops: CDR1 GTSNPN, CDR2 SVGIG (reference sequence). The CDR3 spans 13 residues. V gave up 3 bases and J gave up 2 bases, with 10 bases separating them. The CDR3: CAWSLRGNTEAFF. As DNA, the CDR3 is TGTGCCTGGAGCCTCCGGGGAAACACTGAAGCTTTCTTT.

CDR3 loop: CASSPLLVGSYEQYF. The CDR3 region has the DNA TGTGCCAGCAGCCCACTCCTAGTCGGCTCCTACGAGCAGTACTTC. This chain connects TRBV7-9 to TRBJ2-7; D gene unclear. Germline CDR1 is SEHNR and CDR2 is FQNEAQ (reference sequence). The CDR3 is 15 amino acids. V was cut by 5 bases and J by 0 bases, with 14 bases left in between.

CDR3 region: CASSPPVANTEAFF. In DNA form, the CDR3 reads TGTGCCAGCTCACCACCGGTGGCGAACACTGAAGCTTTCTTT. The V call is TRBV18, the J call TRBJ1-1, with no clear D. The CDR3 has 14 amino acids. Germline-derived CDR1 and CDR2 are KGHSH and LQKENI. V was clipped by 0 bases and J by 1 base, with 6 bases between them. The full variable domain, its missing parts supplied by reference TRBV18 and TRBJ1-1, is NAGVMQNPRHLVRRRGQEARLRCSPMKGHSHVYWYRQLPEEGLKFMVYLQKENIIDESGMPKERFSAEFPKEGPSILRIQQVVRGDSAAYFCASSPPVANTEAFFGQGTRLTVV.

The chain couples TRBV4-2 to TRBJ2-1; D uncertain. Trimming cost V 1 base and J 2 bases, with 9 bases left between them. CDR1 is LGHNA and CDR2 is YNFKEQ in the germline V gene. CDR3 length equals 15 residues. DNA of the CDR3: TGTGCCAGCAGCCAAGCGGGTCAACCCTACAATGAGCAGTTCTTC. Encoded protein: CASSQAGQPYNEQFF.

This clone is deemed medium-sized. This chain uses TRBV28 with TRBJ1-5; D perhaps matches TRBD1 (5 bases). Trimming pared 6 bases from V and 6 bases from J, leaving 15 bases between. This CDR3 is built from 14 residues. Looked up from germline, CDR1 is MDHEN and CDR2 is SYDVKM. In DNA form, the CDR3 reads TGTGCCAGCAGCCCCGGCGGGGCATTTCAGCCCCAGCATTTT. This gives the protein CASSPGGAFQPQHF.

The chain employs TRBV2 and TRBJ2-7; D unclear. This CDR3 is 14 amino acids long. V was trimmed by 3 bases and J by 9 bases, leaving 18 bases between them. Germline V gene lookup returns CDR1 SNHLY and CDR2 FYNNEI. The CDR3 sequence is CASSDVIKDVWQYF. CDR3 sequence (DNA): TGTGCCAGCAGTGACGTAATCAAGGACGTGTGGCAGTACTTC.

This clone was seen a single time. The chain carries TRBV6-5 and TRBJ2-7; 7 positions match TRBD1. The length of the CDR3 is 14 residues. Germline CDR1 reads MNHEY; CDR2 reads SVGAGI. The trim removed 6 bases at V and 3 bases at J, leaving 8 bases unmatched. DNA of the CDR3: TGTGCCAGCAGACGCGACAGGGTAAACTACGAGCAGTACTTC. This codes for CASRRDRVNYEQYF.

The rearrangement uses TRBV9 and TRBJ2-6; the D gene is possibly TRBD1 (6 bases). Trimming cost V 4 bases and J 0 bases, with 17 bases left between them. The germline gives CDR1 SGDLS, CDR2 YYNGEE. The CDR3 is 18 amino acids. The CDR3 spells CASSQTGSPLSGANVLTF. The DNA for the CDR3 is TGTGCCAGCAGCCAGACAGGTTCCCCTCTCTCTGGGGCCAACGTCCTGACTTTC.

The genes are TRBV7-2 and TRBJ2-2, with D perhaps TRBD2 (5 bases). This CDR3 has 14 residues. V lost 2 bases and J lost 5, with 9 bases in between. Per the germline V gene, CDR1 is SGHTA and CDR2 is FQGNSA. CDR3: CASSLFSETGELFF. The CDR3 DNA is TGTGCCAGCAGCTTATTTAGCGAAACCGGGGAGCTGTTTTTT.

Concerning this clone: Mismatch with germline at one junction end may stem from a read error. Here the CDR3 DNA reads TGTGCTAGCAGCTTAGGCCGGGACAGAAAAGAGACCCAGTACTTC. This codes for CASSLGRDRKETQYF. V usage is TRBV7-7 and J usage is TRBJ2-5; 7 nucleotides match TRBD1. Germline loops: CDR1 SSHAT, CDR2 FNYEAQ (reference sequence). This CDR3 region has 15 residues.

V and J are TRBV9 and TRBJ2-1; D uncertain. Germline lookup yields CDR1 SGDLS and CDR2 YYNGEE. This CDR3 is built from 15 residues. Trimming removed 0 bases at V and 4 bases at J, with 11 bases between. CDR3 loop: CASSVAQDPYNEQFF. CDR3 nucleotides: TGTGCCAGCAGCGTAGCTCAGGACCCATACAATGAGCAGTTCTTC.

The genes are TRBV6-6 and TRBJ1-3; TRBD1 matches 9 bases. The trim removed 11 bases at V and 4 bases at J, leaving 6 bases unmatched. The CDR3 has 13 residues. The germline V gene has CDR1 MNHNY and CDR2 SVGAGI (reference sequence). The CDR3 here is CAAAGTGGNTIYF. The DNA for the CDR3 is TGTGCCGCCGCCGGGACAGGGGGAAACACCATATATTTT.

The chain links TRBV2 to TRBJ2-3; 10 nucleotides agree with TRBD1. Unmatched junction bases numbered 4, after V lost 7 bases and J lost 3 bases. CDR1 is SNHLY and CDR2 is FYNNEI in the germline V gene. This CDR3 is built from 14 residues. CDR3 nucleotides: TGTGCCAGCATCCGGGACAGGGGTACAGATACGCAGTATTTT. Translating it yields CASIRDRGTDTQYF. Full variable domain (rest looked up from reference TRBV2 and TRBJ2-3): EPEVTQTPSHQVTQMGQEVILRCVPISNHLYFYWYRQILGQKVEFLVSFYNNEISEKSEIFDDQFSVERPDGSNFTLKIRSTKLEDSAMYFCASIRDRGTDTQYFGPGTRLTVL.

In its sample, this clone was seen a few times. CDR3 nucleotides: TGTGCCAGCAGCTTAGGCCTCCGCTCCTACAATGAGCAGTTCTTC. Translating it yields CASSLGLRSYNEQFF. The chain uses TRBV11-3 and TRBJ2-1, with D unresolved. V lost 1 base and J lost 0, with 7 bases in between. Germline CDR1 reads SGHNT; CDR2 reads YENEEA. This CDR3 contains 15 residues.

The chain couples TRBV29-1 to TRBJ2-1; 7 nucleotides align to TRBD1. The CDR3 is 14 residues long. Germline CDR1 and CDR2: SQVTM and ANQGSEA. The V segment lost 3 bases and the J segment 4 bases; nucleotides outside the gene matches: 6. CDR3 sequence (DNA): TGCAGCGTTGAGCGACAGGGTGGGTACAATGAGCAGTTCTTC. Its protein product is CSVERQGGYNEQFF.

The V and J genes are TRBV28 and TRBJ1-4; D perhaps matches TRBD1 (6 bases). The V gene's germline CDR1 is MDHEN and CDR2 SYDVKM. The CDR3 consists of 14 residues. Trimming removed 7 bases at V and 0 bases at J, with 9 bases between. The CDR3 protein is CASTEGATNEKLFF. The CDR3, as DNA: TGTGCCAGCACCGAGGGGGCAACTAATGAAAAACTGTTTTTT.

V and J are TRBV7-3 and TRBJ1-6; TRBD1 agrees at 8 bases. The V segment lost 5 bases and the J segment 9 bases; nucleotides outside the gene matches: 6. This CDR3 is built from 14 residues. The germline gives CDR1 SGHTA, CDR2 FQGTGA. In DNA form, the CDR3 reads TGTGCCAGCAGCCCCGGACAGGGAGGTTCACCCCTCCACTTT. It codes for CASSPGQGGSPLHF.

J is TRBJ2-7 and V is TRBV20-1; unclear D gene. The germline V and J ends were trimmed by 1 base and 4 bases, with 2 bases remaining between them. CDR1 and CDR2 (germline): DFQATT, SNEGSKA (reference sequence). The CDR3 consists of 10 residues. The CDR3 sequence is CSARVYEQYF. CDR3 coding DNA: TGCAGTGCTAGAGTTTACGAGCAGTACTTC.

The V and J genes are TRBV7-2 and TRBJ2-6; the D gene is possibly TRBD1 (6 bases). Trimming left V 6 bases short and J 0 bases short, with 9 bases between. This CDR3 is built from 15 residues. Germline-derived CDR1 and CDR2 are SGHTA and FQGNSA. The CDR3 nucleotides are TGTGCCAGCAGACAGGGAACCTCTGGGGCCAACGTCCTGACTTTC. Translating gives CASRQGTSGANVLTF. The full variable domain, with the rest looked up from reference TRBV7-2 and TRBJ2-6, is GAGVSQSPSNKVTEKGKDVELRCDPISGHTALYWYRQSLGQGLEFLIYFQGNSAPDKSGLPSDRFSAERTGGSVSTLTIQRTQQEDSAVYLCASRQGTSGANVLTFGAGSRLTVL.

The chain uses TRBV30 and TRBJ1-4; a possible D gene is TRBD1 (5 bases). Germline assignment: CDR1 GTSNPN and CDR2 SVGIG (reference sequence). This CDR3 region has 17 residues. The V end was cut by 0 bases, the J end by 0 bases, with 14 bases between. CDR3: CAWSVRAGTATNEKLFF. The CDR3 region has the DNA TGTGCCTGGAGTGTACGGGCAGGGACCGCAACTAATGAAAAACTGTTTTTT.

In this sample, this clone turned up a few times. The genes are TRBV10-2 and TRBJ1-5; D remains unclear. CDR3 size: 13 residues. The germline V gene has CDR1 WSHSY and CDR2 SAAADI. The germline V and J ends were trimmed by 3 bases and 5 bases, with 8 bases remaining between them. CDR3 loop: CASSDFADQPQHF. CDR3 coding DNA: TGCGCCAGCAGTGACTTCGCAGATCAGCCCCAGCATTTT.

The rearrangement uses TRBV5-1 and TRBJ2-7; 10 nucleotides line up with TRBD2. The CDR3 has 15 amino acids. CDR1 is SGHRS, CDR2 YFSETQ, per germline. The ends lost 3 bases at V and 6 bases at J; junction bases unmatched: 9. The CDR3 sequence: CASSSTVQRGGEQYF. In DNA form, the CDR3 reads TGCGCCAGCAGCTCGACAGTCCAGCGGGGGGGCGAGCAGTACTTC.

The CDR3 loop is CATSTPGEPTDTQYF. The CDR3 nucleotides read TGTGCCACCAGCACCCCGGGGGAGCCAACAGATACGCAGTATTTT. The genes are TRBV15 and TRBJ2-3; tentatively, D is TRBD2 (6 bases). This CDR3 has 15 amino acids. The ends were cut back, 4 bases at V and 3 bases at J, with 14 bases in the middle. Germline CDR1 is LNHNV and CDR2 is YYDKDF (reference sequence).

This clone was observed once. This chain connects TRBV19 to TRBJ1-6, with D perhaps TRBD1 (6 bases). V shed 10 bases and J shed 7 bases, with 14 bases lying between them. The CDR3 consists of 13 residues. Germline V gene data show CDR1 as LNHDA and CDR2 as SQIVND (reference sequence). CDR3 residues: CAISHGQNSPLHF. CDR3 nucleotide sequence: TGTGCCATCAGCCACGGACAGAATTCACCCCTCCACTTT. The whole variable domain, filled in from reference TRBV19 and TRBJ1-6, reads DGGITQSPKYLFRKEGQNVTLSCEQNLNHDAMYWYRQDPGQGLRLIYYSQIVNDFQKGDIAEGYSVSREKKESFPLTVTSAQKNPTAFYLCAISHGQNSPLHFGNGTRLTVT.

The J gene is TRBJ2-5, the V gene TRBV10-2; 11 positions match TRBD1. Germline-derived CDR1 and CDR2 are WSHSY and SAAADI. V gave up 6 bases and J gave up 2 bases; unmatched junction bases: 2. This CDR3 has 14 amino acids. CDR3 sequence reads: CASSWDRGQETQYF. DNA of the CDR3: TGCGCCAGCAGCTGGGACAGGGGGCAAGAGACCCAGTACTTC.